A single sample is the source of the 31 T cell receptor beta chains below, sequenced in a study of Ad26.COV2.S vaccination and SARS-CoV-2 variants. Generated by immunoSEQ multiplex PCR, the TCRdb table keeps only in-frame clones and is missing some. In the table there are 150,000 to 200,000 clones, approximately 90% of which are singletons. Sequencing was performed on peripheral blood, taken after recovery from COVID-19. The receptors come from a human donor who had recovered from COVID-19.

V is TRBV6-5 and J is TRBJ1-1; D uncertain. This CDR3 is 12 amino acids long. The V and J ends lost 6 bases and 2 bases respectively, with 7 bases between them. From germline, CDR1 is MNHEY and CDR2 SVGAGI. As DNA, the CDR3 is TGTGCCAGCAGAAGGAGCAACACTGAAGCTTTCTTT. This codes for CASRRSNTEAFF.

The chain uses TRBV10-3 and TRBJ1-2, with D tentatively TRBD1 (6 bases). Between the trimmed V and J ends, which lost 10 bases and 6 bases, there was a span of 18 bases. The CDR3 extends over 13 amino acids. Germline V gene data show CDR1 as ENHRY and CDR2 as SYGVKD. CDR3 in amino acids: CANQGQGSDGYTF. For the CDR3, the DNA is TGTGCCAACCAAGGGCAGGGGTCAGATGGCTACACCTTC.

The rearrangement links TRBV25-1 to TRBJ2-5, with TRBD1 identical over 10 bases. CDR3 length equals 16 residues. Germline V gives CDR1 MGHDK, CDR2 SYGVNS. The junction had 8 bases not matched to a gene; V was cut back by 2 bases and J by 5 bases. As DNA, the CDR3 is TGTGCCAGCAGTGAACCCGACAGGGGGCGCGGGGAGACCCAGTACTTC. Translated, it gives CASSEPDRGRGETQYF.

The chain uses TRBV9 and TRBJ2-7, with a tentative D call TRBD2 (5 bases). The CDR3 has 13 residues. V was trimmed by 3 bases and J by 7 bases, leaving 14 bases between them. Germline V gene data show CDR1 as SGDLS and CDR2 as YYNGEE. This CDR3 is CASSEQYSGEQYF. CDR3 DNA sequence: TGTGCCAGCAGCGAACAGTATTCGGGGGAGCAGTACTTC.

Regarding this clone: The germline gene is not matched at one end of the junction; a read error may be the cause. The CDR3: CASSAQGAGETQYF. The CDR3, as DNA: TGTGCTAGCAGCGCCCAGGGGGCGGGAGAGACCCAGTACTTC. The chain carries TRBV7-7 and TRBJ2-5, with 8 bases matching TRBD1. CDR1 SSHAT and CDR2 FNYEAQ come from the germline V gene (reference sequence). The CDR3 consists of 14 residues.

The chain carries TRBV15 and TRBJ2-5; the match to TRBD1 covers 7 bases. V shed 3 bases, J shed 1 base, and the junction held 11 bases outside the gene matches. The CDR3 is 17 residues long. Germline CDR1 reads LNHNV; CDR2 reads YYDKDF (reference sequence). The CDR3 region is CATSSPLRTGLQETQYF. CDR3 DNA: TGTGCCACCAGCAGCCCATTACGGACAGGACTCCAAGAGACCCAGTACTTC.

The chain couples TRBV4-1 to TRBJ2-1; no reliable D call. Deletions cut 0 bases from V and 0 bases from J, with 6 bases between. CDR3 length equals 15 residues. The germline gives CDR1 MGHRA, CDR2 YSYEKL. CDR3 residues: CASSQEKSSYNEQFF. The CDR3 DNA reads as TGCGCCAGCAGCCAAGAGAAAAGCTCCTACAATGAGCAGTTCTTC.

The V call is TRBV29-1, the J call TRBJ2-1; D remains ambiguous. Trimming took 4 bases from V and 7 from J, leaving 14 bases between them. The CDR3 contains 13 residues. CDR1 is SQVTM and CDR2 is ANQGSEA in the germline V gene. The CDR3 here is CSVAGRNLNEQFF. The CDR3 coding sequence is TGCAGCGTTGCAGGACGGAATCTTAATGAGCAGTTCTTC.

The chain employs TRBV3-1 (or the pseudogene TRBV3-2) and TRBJ1-2, with D uncertain. Germline CDR1 and CDR2: LGHDT and YNNKEL (reference sequence). This CDR3 is 14 amino acids long. V dropped 4 bases and J dropped 0 bases, with 9 bases sitting between them. The CDR3 nucleotides are TGTGCCAGCAGCCTTACACAAGCTAACTATGGCTACACCTTC. Translating it yields CASSLTQANYGYTF.

The chain has TRBV3-1 (or the pseudogene TRBV3-2) and TRBJ2-7, with 13 bases identical to TRBD2. The germline V gene has CDR1 LGHDT and CDR2 YNNKEL (reference sequence). V dropped 2 bases and J dropped 6; count of bases not matched to a gene: 7. The CDR3 loop spans 16 amino acids. The CDR3 here is CASSQTSGGVFSEQYF. The CDR3 nucleotides read TGTGCCAGCAGCCAAACTAGCGGGGGGGTTTTCTCCGAGCAGTACTTC.

The chain uses TRBV5-4 and TRBJ1-6, with D tentatively TRBD1 (5 bases). Per germline, CDR1 SGHNT and CDR2 YYREEE (reference sequence). The V and J ends lost 2 bases and 10 bases respectively, with 25 bases between them. CDR3 length: 18 amino acids. CDR3 residues: CASSLPGRGLEVGSPLHF. CDR3 sequence (DNA): TGTGCCAGCAGCTTACCGGGTAGGGGCCTGGAGGTCGGATCACCCCTCCACTTT.

The chain uses TRBV4-1 and TRBJ2-1, with 9 nucleotides matching TRBD2. V lost 4 bases, J lost 13 bases, and 20 bases stayed unmatched. CDR1 MGHRA and CDR2 YSYEKL come from the germline V gene. This CDR3 contains 17 residues. This CDR3 reads CASSPGFMRLAVQFQFF. In DNA form, the CDR3 reads TGCGCCAGCAGCCCTGGTTTTATGCGACTAGCGGTTCAATTCCAGTTCTTC.

This clone was seen a few times. The chain recombines TRBV3-1 (or the pseudogene TRBV3-2) with TRBJ1-2; TRBD1 matches at 7 bases. Germline assignment: CDR1 LGHDT and CDR2 YNNKEL (reference sequence). V trimming: 3 bases; J trimming: 4 bases; junction bases outside the gene matches: 8. The CDR3 is made up of 15 amino acids. The CDR3 sequence: CASSQDTGALYGYTF. The DNA of the CDR3 is TGTGCCAGCAGCCAGGATACAGGGGCCCTCTATGGCTACACCTTC.

The chain carries TRBV5-1 and TRBJ2-1; 10 nucleotides match TRBD2. V trimming: 7 bases; J trimming: 1 base; junction bases outside the gene matches: 5. The V gene's germline CDR1 is SGHRS and CDR2 YFSETQ. The CDR3 is 15 residues long. The CDR3: CASALAGGSYNEQFF. The DNA for the CDR3 is TGCGCCAGCGCTTTAGCGGGAGGTTCCTACAATGAGCAGTTCTTC.

The chain uses TRBV7-2 and TRBJ1-5, with unresolved D. The germline V gene encodes CDR1 SGHTA and CDR2 FQGNSA. V lost 4 bases and J lost 0, with 4 bases in between. The CDR3 totals 13 residues. The CDR3 coding sequence is TGTGCCAGCAGCTACCATAGCAATCAGCCCCAGCATTTT. Residues: CASSYHSNQPQHF. Drawing the rest from reference TRBV7-2 and TRBJ1-5, the complete variable domain is GAGVSQSPSNKVTEKGKDVELRCDPISGHTALYWYRQSLGQGLEFLIYFQGNSAPDKSGLPSDRFSAERTGGSVSTLTIQRTQQEDSAVYLCASSYHSNQPQHFGDGTRLSIL.

This clone was observed a few times. This sample includes further DNA sequences coding for the same CDR3. The chain has TRBV3-1 (or the pseudogene TRBV3-2) and TRBJ2-2; D is possibly TRBD1 (5 bases). V lost 1 base to trimming and J lost 5 bases, with 5 bases between them. The CDR3 spans 13 residues. The germline gives CDR1 LGHDT, CDR2 YNNKEL (reference sequence). The CDR3 loop reads CASSQAGTGELFF. CDR3 coding DNA: TGTGCCAGCAGCCAAGCAGGGACCGGGGAGCTGTTTTTT.

This chain joins TRBV10-1 and TRBJ1-1; D might be TRBD1 (5 bases). Germline CDR1 and CDR2: WNHNN and SYGVQD (reference sequence). The ends were cut back, 6 bases at V and 4 bases at J, with 9 bases in the middle. This CDR3 has 12 amino acids. DNA of the CDR3: TGCGCCAGCAGCCAGGGATTCACTGAAGCTTTCTTT. Translating gives CASSQGFTEAFF.

The V call is TRBV3-1 (or the pseudogene TRBV3-2), the J call TRBJ2-7; the match to TRBD2 covers 9 bases. The ends lost 6 bases at V and 1 base at J; junction bases unmatched: 4. This CDR3 is 14 amino acids long. Germline lookup yields CDR1 LGHDT and CDR2 YNNKEL (reference sequence). CDR3 in amino acids: CASRLAGRSYEQYF. Here the CDR3 DNA reads TGTGCCAGCAGGCTAGCGGGGCGGTCCTACGAGCAGTACTTC.

The V call is TRBV5-5, the J call TRBJ1-5; possibly TRBD1 for D (5 bases). Looked up from germline, CDR1 is SGHKS and CDR2 is YYEKEE (reference sequence). Between the trimmed V and J ends, which lost 0 bases and 4 bases, there was a span of 14 bases. The CDR3 contains 16 residues. The CDR3 nucleotides read TGTGCCAGCAGCTTGGAGGTTTCGACAGTAAATCAGCCCCAGCATTTT. As protein: CASSLEVSTVNQPQHF.

The gene calls are TRBV7-2 and TRBJ2-5; 10 bases are a match to TRBD2. The germline gives CDR1 SGHTA, CDR2 FQGNSA. V lost 5 bases and J lost 3; bases outside the gene matches: 9. The CDR3 runs 16 residues. This CDR3 reads CASSPGTSVLKETQYF. In DNA, the CDR3 is TGTGCCAGCAGCCCCGGGACTAGCGTGCTCAAAGAGACCCAGTACTTC.

V gene TRBV5-4 combines with J gene TRBJ1-1; unclear D gene. Trimming cost V 0 bases and J 1 base, with 13 bases left between them. Germline V lookup: CDR1 SGHNT, CDR2 YYREEE (reference sequence). The CDR3 length is 16 residues. CDR3 protein: CASSLGHRRENTEAFF. CDR3 nucleotides: TGTGCCAGCAGCTTGGGGCACAGAAGAGAGAACACTGAAGCTTTCTTT. The variable domain in full, completed from reference TRBV5-4 and TRBJ1-1, reads ETGVTQSPTHLIKTRGQQVTLRCSSQSGHNTVSWYQQALGQGPQFIFQYYREEENGRGNFPPRFSGLQFPNYSSELNVNALELDDSALYLCASSLGHRRENTEAFFGQGTRLTVV.

This clone was seen only a few times. The CDR3 bases are TGTGCCAGCAGCCCATTCCGGACAGGGGCTAATGAAAAACTGTTTTTT. Translation gives CASSPFRTGANEKLFF. The chain couples TRBV3-1 (or the pseudogene TRBV3-2) to TRBJ1-4, with 9 bases matching TRBD1. Germline lookup yields CDR1 LGHDT and CDR2 YNNKEL (reference sequence). The CDR3 runs to 16 residues. Trimming at V came to 4 bases and at J to 3 bases, leaving 6 bases not matched to a gene.

The table lists this clone with a few counts. This sequence joins TRBV2 and TRBJ2-7; D ambiguous. Per the germline V gene, CDR1 is SNHLY and CDR2 is FYNNEI. CDR3 length: 13 residues. The V and J ends lost 7 bases and 3 bases respectively, with 13 bases between them. The CDR3 is CASNPLTYYEQYF. The DNA for the CDR3 is TGTGCCAGCAACCCGTTGACTTACTACGAGCAGTACTTC.

The chain combines TRBV13 with TRBJ1-1, with no clear D. The CDR3 is 15 amino acids. CDR1 is PRHDT and CDR2 is FYEKMQ in the germline V gene (reference sequence). The V gene lost 4 bases and the J gene lost 1 base, with 13 bases spanning the gap. The CDR3 nucleotides read TGTGCCAGCAGCTCCCAATCCAGTGAGAACACTGAAGCTTTCTTT. This translates into CASSSQSSENTEAFF.

This chain connects TRBV6-5 to TRBJ2-2; 9 nucleotides align to TRBD1. The germline V gene has CDR1 MNHEY and CDR2 SVGAGI. The V gene end was trimmed by 2 bases and the J gene end by 7 bases; junction bases not matched to a gene: 5. The CDR3 has 15 amino acids. Written as DNA, the CDR3 is TGTGCCAGCAGTTACGGGACAGGGACCGGCGGGGAGCTGTTTTTT. Protein: CASSYGTGTGGELFF.

The chain combines TRBV20-1 with TRBJ1-4; D not resolved. V was trimmed by 6 bases and J by 13 bases, leaving 15 bases between them. This CDR3 is built from 11 residues. The germline V gene encodes CDR1 DFQATT and CDR2 SNEGSKA (reference sequence). The CDR3 spells CSAVVGPLLFF. The CDR3 bases are TGCAGTGCCGTCGTCGGGCCCCTACTGTTTTTT.

The chain is built from TRBV29-1 and TRBJ1-1, with D uncertain. Germline CDR1 reads SQVTM; CDR2 reads ANQGSEA. The CDR3 is 14 residues long. V was clipped by 0 bases and J by 8 bases, with 16 bases between them. The CDR3 DNA follows: TGCAGCGTTGAAGATCAAAAGCGAATCGCGGAAGCTTTCTTT. Residues: CSVEDQKRIAEAFF. Full variable domain (missing parts from reference TRBV29-1 and TRBJ1-1): SAVISQKPSRDICQRGTSLTIQCQVDSQVTMMFWYRQQPGQSLTLIATANQGSEATYESGFVIDKFPISRPNLTFSTLTVSNMSPEDSSIYLCSVEDQKRIAEAFFGQGTRLTVV.

V gene TRBV7-9 combines with J gene TRBJ1-2; perhaps TRBD1 as D (5 bases). Germline-derived CDR1 and CDR2 are SEHNR and FQNEAQ (reference sequence). Trimming took off 0 bases at V and 2 bases at J, with 13 bases between the two ends. The CDR3 spans 16 residues. The CDR3 bases are TGTGCCAGCAGCTTAGCTGGGGGAGGGGCCAACTATGGCTACACCTTC. This sequence encodes CASSLAGGGANYGYTF.

This sequence joins TRBV2 and TRBJ1-4; D may be TRBD1 (5 bases). This CDR3 contains 14 residues. The ends were cut back, 10 bases at V and 8 bases at J, with 20 bases in the middle. From germline, CDR1 is SNHLY and CDR2 FYNNEI. The CDR3 loop is CATRSQGEGEKLFF. CDR3 sequence (DNA): TGTGCCACAAGGAGCCAGGGTGAAGGCGAAAAACTGTTTTTT.

This sequence joins TRBV7-6 and TRBJ2-7, with a tentative D call TRBD1 (7 bases). Trimming pared 0 bases from V and 1 base from J, leaving 10 bases between. This CDR3 spans 15 amino acids. Germline lookup yields CDR1 SGHVS and CDR2 FNYEAQ. Here the CDR3 DNA reads TGTGCCAGCAGCTTAGCCAGGGGGGAGTCCTACGAGCAGTACTTC. Translating it yields CASSLARGESYEQYF.

The CDR3 nucleotides read TGTGCCAGCAGTGAAAGGGCCCGCTCGGTGCCCCTCCACTTT. Amino acid sequence: CASSERARSVPLHF. The gene calls are TRBV2 and TRBJ1-6; D remains unclear. The CDR3 extends over 14 amino acids. V shed 2 bases and J shed 13 bases, with 15 bases lying between them. Germline V CDR1 and CDR2: SNHLY, FYNNEI.